This T cell receptor beta chain derives from a study of blood T cells in healthy people across ages. Germline V gives CDR1 SGHRS, CDR2 YFSETQ. V lost 0 bases and J 7 bases, leaving 19 bases between the germline ends. This CDR3 has 16 residues. Primed by a sample-barcoded 5' primer and a J-beta primer mix, a second PCR proceeded for about 6 to 11 cycles. Via MiXCR, TCRdb re-called the 5' RACE reads, giving one row per CDR3 protein. Here the sample spans around 1,000,000 distinct CDR3 sequences, about two fifths being singletons. V usage is TRBV5-1 and J usage is TRBJ1-2; weak D call: TRBD1 (6 bases). The sequence came from a man younger than 30 in good health. Sequencing was done on a sample of blood. CDR3 sequence: CASSLGQGFNLSGYTF. CDR3 bases: TGCGCCAGCAGCTTGGGGCAGGGGTTTAATCTCAGTGGCTACACCTTC.